Each of the 26 T cell receptor beta chains below was sequenced from the same sample in a study of blood T cell repertoires in COVID-19. Clones were read by immunoSEQ multiplex PCR, and TCRdb kept only the in-frame ones, dropping some. The data hold hundreds of thousands of clones, with approximately 85% observed a single time. The source material was peripheral blood. The receptors here all came from a man in his fifties or sixties with active or convalescent COVID-19.

The chain combines TRBV14 with TRBJ2-2, with D perhaps TRBD1 (6 bases). The CDR3 sequence is 12 residues long. Trimming pared 4 bases from V and 9 bases from J, leaving 9 bases between. Germline lookup yields CDR1 SGHDN and CDR2 FVKESK. The CDR3 loop reads CASSPQGRELFF. The CDR3 region has the DNA TGTGCCAGCAGCCCCCAGGGGCGGGAGCTGTTTTTT.

CDR3 protein: CASRGDRGNSEQFF. The CDR3, as DNA: TGTGCCAGCAGAGGGGACAGGGGCAATTCTGAGCAGTTCTTC. The genes are TRBV21-1 and TRBJ2-1; the table's D call of TRBD1 was not tested on the DNA. TRBV21-1 counts as a pseudogene. The CDR3 has 14 amino acids.

This rearrangement joins TRBV27 to TRBJ1-5, with TRBD1 as a possible D gene (6 bases). The germline CDR1 and CDR2 sequences are MNHEY and SMNVEV (reference sequence). The length of the CDR3 is 15 residues. Trimming pared 2 bases from V and 2 bases from J, leaving 10 bases between. In DNA form, the CDR3 reads TGTGCCAGCAGTTTACAGGGGTTGGGCAATCAGCCCCAGCATTTT. Its translation: CASSLQGLGNQPQHF.

This chain links TRBV12-3 or TRBV12-4 with TRBJ2-7; 8 nucleotides agree with TRBD1. The V gene end was trimmed by 6 bases and the J gene end by 4 bases; junction bases not matched to a gene: 5. CDR3 length: 13 residues. The CDR3 DNA reads as TGTGCCAGCAGACCTCAGGGGGCGTACGAGCAGTACTTC. Amino acid sequence: CASRPQGAYEQYF.

To note about this clone: This same CDR3 is encoded by further DNA sequences in the sample. The V gene is TRBV6-2 or TRBV6-3, the J gene TRBJ1-5, with a tentative D call TRBD1 (6 bases). CDR3 length: 13 residues. In germline, CDR1 is MNHEY, CDR2 SVGEGT. V was pared by 5 bases and J by 4 bases, with 9 bases between. The CDR3 here is CASSLQGNQPQHF. The CDR3 DNA reads as TGTGCCAGCAGTCTACAGGGAAATCAGCCCCAGCATTTT.

The gene calls are TRBV3-1 (or the pseudogene TRBV3-2) and TRBJ1-3; D is possibly TRBD1 (6 bases). CDR1 LGHDT and CDR2 YNNKEL come from the germline V gene (reference sequence). Trimming cost V 4 bases and J 4 bases, with 17 bases left between them. This CDR3 is built from 16 residues. CDR3 nucleotides: TGTGCCAGCAGCCCTATACAGGGAGCATCCGGAAACACCATATATTTT. It specifies CASSPIQGASGNTIYF.

As concerns this clone: Other DNA sequences within the sample encode an identical CDR3. The V and J genes are TRBV5-1 and TRBJ1-5, with 7 positions matching TRBD1. In germline, CDR1 is SGHRS, CDR2 YFSETQ. V dropped 0 bases and J dropped 6; count of bases not matched to a gene: 3. This CDR3 has 14 amino acids. The CDR3 DNA reads TGCGCCAGCAGCTTGGAGCAGGGGGGTCAGCCCCAGCATTTT. As protein: CASSLEQGGQPQHF.

The chain has TRBV27 and TRBJ2-5; D may be TRBD2 (6 bases). The CDR3 has 13 residues. Per germline, CDR1 MNHEY and CDR2 SMNVEV (reference sequence). Trimming shortened V by 3 bases and J by 5 bases, and 10 bases separated the two germline ends. CDR3 residues: CASSFAGRETQYF. The CDR3 nucleotides are TGTGCCAGCAGTTTCGCGGGGCGGGAGACCCAGTACTTC.

V is TRBV9 and J is TRBJ1-5; possibly TRBD1 for D (6 bases). Trimming pared 2 bases from V and 9 bases from J, leaving 9 bases between. CDR1 is SGDLS, CDR2 YYNGEE, per germline. This CDR3 contains 12 residues. The CDR3 region is CASSVGGRPQHF. DNA of the CDR3: TGTGCCAGCAGCGTGGGGGGGCGGCCCCAGCATTTT.

The chain has TRBV9 and TRBJ1-2, with 10 bases matching TRBD1. CDR1 is SGDLS, CDR2 YYNGEE, per germline. After removal of 4 bases from V and 4 bases from J, the junction contained 16 bases not matched to a gene. This CDR3 contains 18 residues. CDR3 amino acids: CASSPGTSGQGMAYGYTF. The CDR3 DNA is TGTGCCAGCAGCCCGGGGACCTCGGGACAGGGGATGGCCTATGGCTACACCTTC.

This rearrangement joins TRBV11-2 to TRBJ1-5, with 7 positions matching TRBD1. Germline CDR1 reads SGHAT; CDR2 reads FQNNGV. The CDR3 runs 17 residues. Trimming cost V 3 bases and J 4 bases; bases outside gene matches: 12. The CDR3 protein is CASSLGATGPRNQPQHF. The CDR3 nucleotides read TGTGCCAGCAGCTTGGGGGCGACAGGGCCACGAAATCAGCCCCAGCATTTT.

The chain has TRBV5-1 and TRBJ2-1, with TRBD2 matching 12 bases. V gave up 0 bases and J gave up 6 bases; unmatched junction bases: 4. CDR3 length equals 16 residues. Germline CDR1 SGHRS, CDR2 YFSETQ. In DNA, the CDR3 is TGCGCCAGCAGCTTGGCCGGACTAGCGGGGCCCAATGAGCAGTTCTTC. It yields the protein CASSLAGLAGPNEQFF.

The V and J genes are TRBV21-1 and TRBJ2-7; the table assigns TRBD2, which was not confirmed against the DNA. TRBV21-1 is termed a pseudogene. The length of the CDR3 is 16 residues. DNA of the CDR3: TGTGCCAGCAGCGCCCGGGGGACTAGCGGGAGGCACGATCAGTACTTC. Encoded protein: CASSARGTSGRHDQYF.

The chain carries TRBV10-3 and TRBJ1-2; TRBD1 aligns across 7 bases. Per the germline V gene, CDR1 is ENHRY and CDR2 is SYGVKD. V gave up 3 bases and J gave up 0 bases; unmatched junction bases: 7. CDR3 length: 16 amino acids. The CDR3 spells CAISEPGQPSNYGYTF. Written as DNA, the CDR3 is TGTGCCATCAGTGAACCGGGACAGCCATCTAACTATGGCTACACCTTC.

This clone was recorded at least ten times. The J gene is TRBJ2-1, the V gene TRBV27, with 8 bases matching TRBD2. V shed 1 base and J 9 bases; nucleotides not matched to a gene: 14. Germline V gives CDR1 MNHEY, CDR2 SMNVEV (reference sequence). The CDR3 is 17 amino acids. CDR3 in amino acids: CASSLFAGGAESFEQFF. The CDR3, as DNA: TGTGCCAGCAGTTTATTCGCGGGGGGCGCGGAGTCATTTGAGCAGTTCTTC.

J is TRBJ2-7 and V is TRBV5-5, with D perhaps matching TRBD1 (5 bases). This CDR3 is built from 13 residues. V dropped 1 base and J dropped 3 bases, with 8 bases sitting between them. Germline values: CDR1 SGHKS, CDR2 YYEKEE (reference sequence). CDR3 amino acids: CASSLSGNYEQYF. CDR3 nucleotides: TGTGCCAGCAGCTTGTCAGGGAACTACGAGCAGTACTTC.

This chain connects TRBV5-1 to TRBJ1-4; the match to TRBD1 covers 7 bases. V dropped 4 bases and J dropped 3; count of bases not matched to a gene: 9. The length of the CDR3 is 16 residues. Germline V gene lookup returns CDR1 SGHRS and CDR2 YFSETQ. The CDR3 loop is CASSRVTTGPNEKLFF. CDR3 nucleotides: TGCGCCAGCAGCCGGGTAACGACAGGGCCTAATGAAAAACTGTTTTTT.

V usage is TRBV13 and J usage is TRBJ2-1; TRBD1 agrees at 7 bases. With V trimmed by 6 bases and J by 0 bases, 8 bases remained unmatched. In germline, CDR1 is PRHDT, CDR2 FYEKMQ (reference sequence). The CDR3 length is 16 residues. The CDR3 DNA is TGTGCCAGCAGAGAAGGGGGCCAGAGCTCCTACAATGAGCAGTTCTTC. Protein sequence: CASREGGQSSYNEQFF. Variable domain in full (rest from reference TRBV13 and TRBJ2-1): AAGVIQSPRHLIKEKRETATLKCYPIPRHDTVYWYQQGPGQDPQFLISFYEKMQSDKGSIPDRFSAQQFSDYHSELNMSSLELGDSALYFCASREGGQSSYNEQFFGPGTRLTVL.

This clone has more than one count but fewer than ten. This rearrangement joins TRBV5-1 to TRBJ2-5, with 8 bases aligning to TRBD2. Germline CDR1 reads SGHRS; CDR2 reads YFSETQ. V gave up 2 bases and J gave up 1 base; unmatched junction bases: 13. The CDR3 runs 18 residues. CDR3 in DNA: TGCGCCAGCAGCTTAGGCCCCCTGAGCGGGAGAGCCCAAGAGACCCAGTACTTC. This gives the protein CASSLGPLSGRAQETQYF.

The chain is built from TRBV18 and TRBJ2-1; D perhaps matches TRBD2 (5 bases). Per germline, CDR1 KGHSH and CDR2 LQKENI. The CDR3 loop spans 14 amino acids. The V gene lost 6 bases and the J gene lost 0 bases, with 9 bases spanning the gap. CDR3 protein: CASSRASSYNEQFF. In nucleotides, the CDR3 is TGTGCCAGCTCGAGGGCGAGCTCCTACAATGAGCAGTTCTTC.

As to this clone: The sample contains more than one DNA sequence encoding this CDR3. For the CDR3, the DNA is TGTGCCAGCAGCTTAGGACTAGCCACAGATACGCAGTATTTT. It translates to CASSLGLATDTQYF. V usage is TRBV7-2 and J usage is TRBJ2-3; 7 bases agree with TRBD2. J lost 2 bases, V lost 1 base, and 0 bases had no gene match. The germline V gene encodes CDR1 SGHTA and CDR2 FQGNSA. This CDR3 spans 14 amino acids.

This clone has a single count. The rearrangement uses TRBV5-6 and TRBJ1-4; no firm D call. Germline CDR1 SGHDT, CDR2 YYEEEE. The CDR3 is 14 amino acids. V was clipped by 6 bases and J by 0 bases, with 9 bases between them. Here the CDR3 reads CASKPRATNEKLFF. CDR3 sequence (DNA): TGTGCCAGCAAACCACGGGCAACTAATGAAAAACTGTTTTTT. The full variable domain, rest sourced from reference TRBV5-6 and TRBJ1-4, is DAGVTQSPTHLIKTRGQQVTLRCSPKSGHDTVSWYQQALGQGPQFIFQYYEEEERQRGNFPDRFSGHQFPNYSSELNVNALLLGDSALYLCASKPRATNEKLFFGSGTQLSVL.

The chain links TRBV12-3 or TRBV12-4 to TRBJ1-1; D gene uncertain. The CDR3 length is 12 residues. Trimming took 5 bases from V and 7 from J, leaving 11 bases between them. The CDR3 region has the DNA TGTGCCAGCAGTCGATCCGGGAATGAAGCTTTCTTT. It is translated as CASSRSGNEAFF.

The chain carries TRBV4-2 and TRBJ2-3, with 9 nucleotides matching TRBD2. Germline CDR1 and CDR2: LGHNA and YNFKEQ. After removal of 1 base from V and 0 bases from J, the junction contained 17 bases not matched to a gene. The CDR3 contains 21 residues. The chain's CDR3 is CASSQGTVAGGTTYSTDTQYF. CDR3 in DNA: TGTGCCAGCAGCCAAGGGACGGTTGCGGGAGGGACGACATATAGCACAGATACGCAGTATTTT.

The chain couples TRBV6-5 to TRBJ1-1; TRBD1 agrees at 8 bases. V trimming: 6 bases; J trimming: 6 bases; junction bases outside the gene matches: 9. Germline assignment: CDR1 MNHEY and CDR2 SVGAGI. The CDR3 sequence is 14 residues long. The CDR3 nucleotides are TGTGCCAGCAGCCCCGACAGGGGCCGACCTGAAGCTTTCTTT. Residues: CASSPDRGRPEAFF.

This clone was observed a handful of times. Within the sample, other DNA sequences also encode this same CDR3. The chain couples TRBV7-9 to TRBJ2-5, with TRBD2 as a possible D gene (6 bases). The CDR3 runs to 11 residues. Germline CDR1 SEHNR, CDR2 FQNEAQ (reference sequence). V lost 5 bases and J lost 5, with 6 bases in between. CDR3 residues: CASSRGETQYF. The CDR3, as DNA: TGTGCCAGCAGCCGGGGGGAGACCCAGTACTTC. The whole variable domain, filled in from reference TRBV7-9 and TRBJ2-5, reads DTGVSQNPRHKITKRGQNVTFRCDPISEHNRLYWYRQTLGQGPEFLTYFQNEAQLEKSRLLSDRFSAERPKGSFSTLEIQRTEQGDSAMYLCASSRGETQYFGPGTRLLVL.